These T cell receptor beta chains were read from a single sample in a study of regulatory T cells in long-lasting Graves disease. TCRdb re-derived calls from the multiplex PCR reads in MiXCR, one entry per CDR3 protein. Of hundreds of thousands of distinct CDR3 sequences in the sample, around 21% were seen once. The sequenced sample was peripheral blood mononuclear cells (PBMCs), obtained when the disease was refractory, from a patient treated with antithyroid drugs. These receptors all stem from a female donor with Graves disease. CDR3s include the opening cysteine and the closing phenylalanine or tryptophan. Each record gives: clone size, J gene, V gene, CDR3 protein. Clone size appears in some rows only: once, few, many, or a class for an expanded clone.

few,TRBJ2-3,TRBV28,CASRDRMTSGRTDTQYF
.,TRBJ2-7,TRBV3-1,CASSQVRREQYF
.,TRBJ1-1,TRBV18,CASSPTLELSRGNTEAFF
few,TRBJ2-3,TRBV7-2,CASSLSHSTDTQYF
few,TRBJ2-1,TRBV2,CASSGGPATLQNEQFF
many,TRBJ1-4,TRBV20-1,CSALDRVNEKLFF
.,TRBJ1-1,TRBV25-1,CASSRSDGNTEAFF
many,TRBJ2-5,TRBV10-3,CAIKGPQETQYF
few,TRBJ2-4,TRBV28,CASSFNRQGYTQNIQYF
.,TRBJ2-7,TRBV27,CASSDRPTYEQYF
many,TRBJ1-1,TRBV29-1,CSGAGAKAFF
many,TRBJ2-7,TRBV28,CASMVGGTRGYEQYF
.,TRBJ2-7,TRBV2,CASRGDPTSGRYEQYF
many,TRBJ2-5,TRBV7-9,CASSSRGLGETQYF
many,TRBJ2-7,TRBV28,CASSFPSGTSGSLYEQYF
once,TRBJ2-7,TRBV14,CASSTAGTSGRSYEQYF
.,TRBJ2-7,TRBV10-3,CAISISENEQYF
many,TRBJ2-2,TRBV6-4,CASSQGLVGETGELFF